The 17 T cell receptor beta chains in this list originate from one sample, sequenced in a study of PD-1 blockade in classical Hodgkin lymphoma. TCRdb's copy holds only in-frame clones and misses some; the assay was immunoSEQ multiplex PCR. The sample consists of under 30,000 clones, 70% to 75% of them appearing once. All patients experienced relapse after autologous stem cell transplantation, and brentuximab vedotin exposure was variable. This specimen consisted of peripheral blood mononuclear cells (PBMCs), obtained before the second cycle of nivolumab. These receptors all stem from a human donor with classical Hodgkin lymphoma.

V is TRBV5-4 and J is TRBJ2-7; 11 positions match TRBD2. This CDR3 has 14 residues. The germline V gene encodes CDR1 SGHNT and CDR2 YYREEE (reference sequence). Losses at the gene ends were 4 bases for V and 4 bases for J; bases not matched to a gene: 4. The CDR3 is CASSATSGTYEQYF. CDR3 sequence (DNA): TGTGCCAGCAGCGCGACTAGCGGGACGTACGAGCAGTACTTC.

J is TRBJ2-1 and V is TRBV7-6, with D hard to call. Between the trimmed V and J ends, which lost 5 bases and 4 bases, there was a span of 12 bases. Germline CDR1 reads SGHVS; CDR2 reads FNYEAQ. The CDR3 runs 14 residues. In DNA, the CDR3 is TGTGCCAGCAGCCGAACCGGGCCTTACAATGAGCAGTTCTTC. Protein product: CASSRTGPYNEQFF.

The V gene is TRBV19, the J gene TRBJ2-5, with D possibly matching TRBD1 (6 bases). V lost 7 bases, J lost 1 base, and 13 bases lay in between. The CDR3 spans 14 residues. CDR1 and CDR2 (germline): LNHDA, SQIVND (reference sequence). The CDR3 here is CASKGGNFQETQYF. CDR3 in DNA: TGTGCCAGTAAAGGGGGAAACTTCCAAGAGACCCAGTACTTC.

This chain connects TRBV6-5 to TRBJ1-2; 9 bases agree with TRBD1. The CDR3 length is 16 residues. CDR1 and CDR2 (germline): MNHEY, SVGAGI. The ends lost 2 bases at V and 5 bases at J; junction bases unmatched: 9. The CDR3: CASSYPTGQGYYGYTF. Written as DNA, the CDR3 is TGTGCCAGCAGTTACCCAACGGGACAGGGCTATTATGGCTACACCTTC.

The chain recombines TRBV28 with TRBJ2-5; 8 bases are a match to TRBD2. The CDR3 length is 18 residues. CDR1 and CDR2 (germline): MDHEN, SYDVKM. V lost 4 bases to trimming and J lost 5 bases; unmatched junction nucleotides: 18. The CDR3 loop is CASSYPSDHSGGQETQYF. The CDR3 DNA follows: TGTGCCAGCAGTTACCCCTCAGACCACTCGGGGGGGCAGGAGACCCAGTACTTC.

This clone was recorded only once. V gene TRBV19 combines with J gene TRBJ2-6; D gene ambiguous. Deletions cut 3 bases from V and 1 base from J, with 4 bases between. The length of the CDR3 is 14 residues. The germline V gene encodes CDR1 LNHDA and CDR2 SQIVND (reference sequence). The CDR3, as DNA: TGTGCCAGTAGTATGACTTCTGGGGCCAACGTCCTGACTTTC. Translated, it gives CASSMTSGANVLTF.

A remark on this clone: Mismatch with germline at one junction end may stem from a read error. V gene TRBV6-5 combines with J gene TRBJ1-1; D not resolved. CDR1 is MNHEY and CDR2 is SVGAGI in the germline V gene. This CDR3 region has 16 residues. CDR3: CASSNSKGSRNTEAFF. The CDR3 bases are TGTGCCAGCAGTAACTCGAAGGGAAGTAGGAACACTGAAGCTTTCTTT.

V and J are TRBV7-8 and TRBJ2-5, with D perhaps given as TRBD1 or TRBD2 (5 bases each). V was clipped by 5 bases and J by 3 bases, with 10 bases between them. CDR1 and CDR2 from the germline V gene are SGHVS and FQNEAQ. This CDR3 contains 13 residues. CDR3 loop: CASSLGPEETQYF. The CDR3 DNA is TGTGCCAGCAGCCTGGGACCTGAAGAGACCCAGTACTTC.

J is TRBJ2-1 and V is TRBV6-5; 7 bases match TRBD2. The CDR3 has 15 residues. CDR1 is MNHEY and CDR2 is SVGAGI in the germline V gene. V lost 5 bases to trimming and J lost 6 bases; unmatched junction nucleotides: 10. The CDR3 nucleotides are TGTGCCAGCAGTCCTACTAGCGAACCCCGCAATGAGCAGTTCTTC. It translates to CASSPTSEPRNEQFF.

This clone was counted only a few times. The chain is built from TRBV18 and TRBJ2-7, with 7 bases identical to TRBD2. The germline V gene has CDR1 KGHSH and CDR2 LQKENI. The CDR3 totals 14 residues. After removal of 6 bases from V and 5 bases from J, the junction contained 10 bases not matched to a gene. This CDR3 is CASSPGEGRNEQYF. The CDR3 region has the DNA TGTGCCAGCTCCCCCGGGGAGGGGAGGAACGAGCAGTACTTC.

The V gene is TRBV11-2, the J gene TRBJ2-7; 9 nucleotides line up with TRBD1. V was clipped by 5 bases and J by 4 bases; unmatched bases: 15. CDR3 length: 17 amino acids. Germline values: CDR1 SGHAT, CDR2 FQNNGV. The CDR3 sequence is CASSPYLGTGRSYEQYF. The CDR3 DNA reads as TGTGCCAGCAGCCCATACCTTGGGACAGGGAGAAGTTACGAGCAGTACTTC.

The CDR3 sequence is CASSVEGNTIYF. In DNA, the CDR3 is TGTGCCAGCAGCGTAGAGGGAAACACCATATATTTT. The chain couples TRBV9 to TRBJ1-3, with D unresolved. The CDR3 has 12 amino acids. The germline V gene encodes CDR1 SGDLS and CDR2 YYNGEE. The V gene lost 0 bases and the J gene lost 4 bases, with 2 bases spanning the gap.

V is TRBV7-2 and J is TRBJ2-1, with TRBD2 matching over 10 bases. V lost 5 bases to trimming and J lost 7 bases; unmatched junction nucleotides: 8. Germline-derived CDR1 and CDR2 are SGHTA and FQGNSA. This CDR3 has 15 residues. As DNA, the CDR3 is TGTGCCAGCAGCCCTCTAGCGGGGGAGGTGAATGAGCAGTTCTTC. This sequence encodes CASSPLAGEVNEQFF.

The chain recombines TRBV7-2 with TRBJ2-2, with D possibly called TRBD1 or TRBD2 (6 bases each). Germline CDR1 is SGHTA and CDR2 is FQGNSA. V was clipped by 2 bases and J by 7 bases, with 14 bases between them. This CDR3 contains 15 residues. In DNA form, the CDR3 reads TGTGCCAGCAGCTTAATTCCGGGGGCGGGCGGGGAGCTGTTTTTT. Translated: CASSLIPGAGGELFF.

The chain links TRBV7-9 to TRBJ2-4; 11 positions match TRBD1. CDR1 and CDR2 from the germline V gene are SEHNR and FQNEAQ (reference sequence). After removal of 4 bases from V and 0 bases from J, the junction contained 8 bases not matched to a gene. This CDR3 has 18 amino acids. CDR3 coding DNA: TGTGCCAGCAGCTCGGACAGGGGGCCATCCTTAGCCAAAAACATTCAGTACTTC. Translating it yields CASSSDRGPSLAKNIQYF.

V and J are TRBV19 and TRBJ2-1, with TRBD2 matching 9 bases. CDR1 and CDR2 (germline): LNHDA, SQIVND (reference sequence). Losses at the gene ends were 5 bases for V and 4 bases for J; bases not matched to a gene: 12. This CDR3 is built from 17 residues. CDR3 amino acids: CASSPWGLAGFYNEQFF. The CDR3 region has the DNA TGTGCCAGTAGTCCCTGGGGCCTAGCGGGGTTTTACAATGAGCAGTTCTTC.

The chain employs TRBV2 and TRBJ2-5; 7 bases agree with TRBD2. The CDR3 runs 16 residues. Germline lookup yields CDR1 SNHLY and CDR2 FYNNEI. The V segment lost 5 bases and the J segment 5 bases; nucleotides outside the gene matches: 14. The CDR3 bases are TGTGCCAGCAGTCACTATAGCGGCGTGGGGGGGGAGACCCAGTACTTC. It encodes CASSHYSGVGGETQYF.